These T cell receptor beta chains were read from a single sample in a study of PD-L1 blockade in urothelial cancer. This table comes from immunoSEQ multiplex PCR, and its TCRdb copy is limited to in-frame clones, with some not included. Of roughly 51,000 clones listed, around 79% are singletons. The input for sequencing was PBMCs, taken around atezolizumab (anti-PD-L1) treatment. The source of these receptors is a man in his 70s with urothelial cancer. The CDR3 runs from the conserved cysteine through the conserved F or W. A D gene is named only where the DNA matches it firmly. Some rows mark clone size as missing; the rest say once, few, many or name a class of expanded clone.

v_gene	j_gene	d_gene	abundance	CDR3aa
TRBV19	TRBJ2-3	TRBD2	-	CASRRGLAGGFNLGDTQYF
TRBV19	TRBJ2-7	TRBD2	-	CASSRTGGIDEQYF
TRBV5-1	TRBJ1-2	-	-	CASSLAYPPEGYTF
TRBV25-1	TRBJ1-3	TRBD1	-	CASSARGSGNTIYF
TRBV2	TRBJ1-2	TRBD1	-	CASSAPTGLDDGYTF
TRBV6-1	TRBJ1-5	-	-	CASSAQATNQPQHF
TRBV7-9	TRBJ2-7	-	once	CASSPNGSSHEQYF
TRBV28	TRBJ1-2	-	-	CASSRTDLYGYTF
TRBV5-1	TRBJ1-4	-	-	CASSLAGLRDEKLFF
TRBV10-3	TRBJ2-7	-	-	CAISDQHYEQYF
TRBV7-9	TRBJ2-3	TRBD2	once	CASTGTSGRDTQYF
TRBV7-6	TRBJ2-1	TRBD2	-	CASSLAAGLVNNEQFF
TRBV6-1	TRBJ2-1	TRBD2	-	CASSATSARYYNEQFF
TRBV7-2	TRBJ1-1	TRBD1	few	CASRFRGLNPMNTEAFF
TRBV27	TRBJ1-4	-	few	CASSLGASVATNEKLFF
TRBV27	TRBJ2-2	-	-	CASSFRRDTGELFF
TRBV5-6	TRBJ2-5	TRBD2	-	CASSLGGSQETQYF
TRBV7-3	TRBJ1-1	-	-	CASSPTGDPLQIF
TRBV11-3	TRBJ2-3	TRBD2	-	CASSLGPSGSTDTQYF
TRBV30	TRBJ2-1	-	-	CAWSGENEQFF
TRBV28	TRBJ2-1	-	-	CASSRISDSPTYNEQFF
TRBV29-1	TRBJ2-3	-	-	CSVEMSGADTQYF
TRBV28	TRBJ2-1	TRBD1	-	CASSSFSGQGGGRTYNEQFF
TRBV27	TRBJ2-1	TRBD2	once	CASSALAGGPNEQFF
TRBV18	TRBJ2-1	TRBD2	-	CASSPPGSSGSIENEQFF
TRBV6-1	TRBJ2-2	-	-	CASSPRAIGTGELFF
TRBV5-8	TRBJ1-5	-	-	CASNRQERQPQHF
TRBV11-3	TRBJ2-1	TRBD2	-	CASSLTGRAYNEQFF
TRBV6-5	TRBJ2-1	-	-	CASSRPQVNYNEQFF
TRBV5-6	TRBJ2-3	TRBD2	-	CASSPGGTGYYTDTQYF
TRBV5-1	TRBJ2-2	-	-	CASSLALATGELFF
TRBV5-1	TRBJ1-1	TRBD1	-	CASSTGQGTEAFF
TRBV5-1	TRBJ2-2	TRBD1	-	CASSLSGTGLNTGELFF
TRBV19	TRBJ2-2	-	-	CASSPGESTGELFF
TRBV28	TRBJ1-2	-	-	CASSLGGANYGYTF
TRBV2	TRBJ2-1	TRBD1	-	CASSPGQGQDEQFF
TRBV2	TRBJ1-5	TRBD1	-	CASSERAGGSRGNQPQHF
TRBV5-1	TRBJ2-1	-	once	CASSLSTDKQFF
TRBV10-3	TRBJ2-6	TRBD2	-	CAISDLGTSGRSGADVLTF
TRBV11-3	TRBJ2-3	-	-	CASSLSGASTDTQYF
TRBV18	TRBJ2-7	TRBD1	-	CASSPGDSSYEQYF
TRBV19	TRBJ2-7	TRBD2	-	CASSGAGGPSYEQYF
TRBV2	TRBJ2-5	-	-	CASRSSIETQYF
TRBV28	TRBJ2-7	-	-	CASSPGVGEQYF
TRBV10-2	TRBJ1-1	TRBD1	-	CASSESTGGTEAFF
TRBV7-9	TRBJ2-1	TRBD2	-	CASSFGLAKEEQFF
TRBV14	TRBJ2-7	-	few	CASSPADRSSYEQYF